Listed here is a single T cell receptor (beta chain). This sample was taken from a study of blood T cell repertoires in COVID-19. The overall study: The samples span acute and convalescent COVID-19 from the United States, Italy and Spain.

The V segment lost 8 bases and the J segment 2 bases; nucleotides outside the gene matches: 6. The CDR3 is made up of 13 amino acids. In the authors' methods: Reference gene primer amplification yielded estimated nucleated cell counts. The assay was immunoSEQ multiplex PCR, and TCRdb's table has in-frame clones only and misses some. V and J calls and clone size are given by that table; D and trimming were obtained from the DNA. Of around 99,000 clones in the sample, around 81% were seen once. V gene TRBV12-3 or TRBV12-4 combines with J gene TRBJ2-7; 7 nucleotides match TRBD1. The TCR comes from a man aged 50-59 years who had recovered from COVID-19. The sequenced material came from peripheral blood. DNA for the CDR3: TGTGCCAGCTGGGGCAGGGGGACCTACGAGCAGTACTTC. It is translated as CASWGRGTYEQYF.